This T cell receptor (beta chain) stems from a study of T cell responses to AZD1222 COVID-19 vaccine. Study-level points and caveats: Increases in Spike-specific TCR breadth and depth were seen after two AZD1222 doses. Sampled repertoires all dated from after the peak T cell response. Recipients of AZD1222 seropositive at baseline numbered only 5 or 6.

Turning to this clone: Its specificity is not known.

The J segment lost 7 bases and the V segment lost 6 bases, leaving 11 bases of the junction unmatched. Germline CDR1 is SGHVS and CDR2 is FNYEAQ. The CDR3 is 16 residues long. The table came from immunoSEQ multiplex PCR; TCRdb's copy has only in-frame clones and leaves some out. This table holds roughly 180,000 clones, 94% found once. Sequencing was performed on peripheral blood, taken on day 0 of AZD1222 vaccination. This sequence originates from an adult in good health. This chain connects TRBV7-6 to TRBJ2-2, with 10 bases identical to TRBD1. CDR3 loop: CASSQPGTGADGELFF. The CDR3 coding sequence is TGTGCCAGCAGTCAGCCCGGGACAGGGGCGGACGGGGAGCTGTTTTTT.